This T cell receptor (beta chain) stems from a study of early T cells in non-severe SARS-CoV-2 infection. Whole-study context: Sequenced material consisted of bulk RNA (from unsorted whole blood), and chains were unpaired. Study-level points and caveats: VDJdb matches were skewed toward anti-spike CD8 T cell responses.

Unique molecular identifiers were attached to individual cDNA molecules. TCRdb re-analysed the 5' RACE reads in MiXCR, keeping a single row per CDR3 protein. The table records 85,000 to 100,000 distinct CDR3 sequences, around 10% of them present only once. This clonotype has more than one count but fewer than ten. Its target is unknown. V lost 0 bases, J lost 4 bases, and 5 bases stayed unmatched. The CDR3 is 15 residues long. Germline CDR1 is SGHTA and CDR2 is FQGTGA. Here the sequenced sample was whole blood, taken at baseline. The genes are TRBV7-3 and TRBJ2-5, with 7 bases aligning to TRBD1. This receptor was identified in an adult who was a healthcare worker with PCR-confirmed SARS-CoV-2 infection or an uninfected control (not recorded which). CDR3 in amino acids: CASSLTGTVRETQYF. The CDR3, as DNA: TGTGCCAGCAGCTTAACAGGGACAGTACGAGAGACCCAGTACTTC.